One T cell receptor (beta chain) is described in this entry. No antigen is known for it. This sample is part of a study of T cell repertoires in cytomegalovirus infection. Study as a whole: CMV infection plus the matching HLA type was flagged by public TCR beta signatures.

Deletions cut 1 base from V and 3 bases from J, with 10 bases between. Germline-derived CDR1 and CDR2 are SGHTA and FQGNSA. There are 14 residues in the CDR3. Study findings and constraints: Clonotype analysis showed dominance of the ex vivo response by HLA-C-restricted CMV-specific TCR beta clonotypes. Summed public TCR beta family frequency identified CMV carriers bearing the relevant HLA.

TCRdb itself ran the reads through MiXCR, one entry per CDR3 protein. This sample carries 170,000 or so distinct CDR3 sequences, 13% to 15% of them seen once, and the ten largest clones take over 20%. J is TRBJ2-7 and V is TRBV7-2; no reliable D call. Input material: PBMCs. The TCR comes from a human donor in good health (CMV status not recorded). Some clones in this sample may be carry-over from other donors' samples. CDR3 amino acids: CASSLGDRFYEQYF. CDR3 bases: TGTGCCAGCAGCTTAGGTGACCGGTTCTACGAGCAGTACTTC.